Following are 27 T cell receptor beta chains from one sample sequenced in a study of cytomegalovirus exposure and HLA in healthy donors. PCR used 60 Vbeta primers and 13 Jbeta primers. The method was immunoSEQ multiplex PCR; TCRdb's version includes in-frame clones alone and lacks a portion of them. The top ten hold 1.2% of the sample, which has about 130,000 clones, over 70% seen once. Sequenced sample: PBMCs. Receptors were obtained from a female donor in good health and CMV-seronegative.

This clone was seen a single time. V is TRBV19 and J is TRBJ1-5; 7 nucleotides agree with TRBD1. Germline loops: CDR1 LNHDA, CDR2 SQIVND (reference sequence). CDR3 length: 14 amino acids. Trimming took 4 bases from V and 6 from J; bases not matched to a gene: 6. The CDR3 spells CASSRQGLSQPQHF. Written as DNA, the CDR3 is TGTGCCAGTAGTAGACAGGGATTAAGTCAGCCCCAGCATTTT.

The chain couples TRBV6-5 to TRBJ2-7; TRBD2 matches at 7 bases. The germline gives CDR1 MNHEY, CDR2 SVGAGI. CDR3 length: 14 residues. With V trimmed by 6 bases and J by 2 bases, 7 bases remained unmatched. Written as DNA, the CDR3 is TGTGCCAGCAGAAGGGCTAGCGGAACCTACGAGCAGTACTTC. It specifies CASRRASGTYEQYF.

V and J are TRBV19 and TRBJ1-1; 7 nucleotides line up with TRBD1. Germline V gene data show CDR1 as LNHDA and CDR2 as SQIVND (reference sequence). CDR3 length: 17 amino acids. Trimming took 8 bases from V and 4 from J; bases not matched to a gene: 19. The CDR3 loop reads CASDLRNRGIRSTEAFF. CDR3 bases: TGTGCCAGTGATCTGAGGAACAGGGGAATCAGAAGCACTGAAGCTTTCTTT.

This chain's CDR3 is CASRTGRGSYEQYF. In nucleotides, the CDR3 is TGTGCCAGCAGGACAGGGCGAGGATCCTACGAGCAGTACTTC. The chain links TRBV6-5 to TRBJ2-7, with 7 bases identical to TRBD1. V lost 6 bases and J lost 1; bases outside the gene matches: 6. From germline, CDR1 is MNHEY and CDR2 SVGAGI. CDR3 length equals 14 residues.

The J gene is TRBJ1-2, the V gene TRBV2, with D tentatively TRBD1 (5 bases). Germline V gives CDR1 SNHLY, CDR2 FYNNEI. V was clipped by 5 bases and J by 6 bases, with 16 bases between them. The length of the CDR3 is 14 residues. This CDR3 reads CASSQVGQGDGYTF. CDR3 sequence (DNA): TGTGCCAGCAGTCAGGTTGGTCAGGGTGATGGCTACACCTTC.

This clone was seen a few times. The CDR3 loop reads CASSVDGGREYEQYF. CDR3 nucleotides: TGTGCCAGCAGCGTAGATGGCGGGAGGGAATACGAGCAGTACTTC. The rearrangement links TRBV9 to TRBJ2-7; 9 nucleotides line up with TRBD2. This CDR3 region has 15 residues. Germline loops: CDR1 SGDLS, CDR2 YYNGEE. V shed 0 bases and J 4 bases; nucleotides not matched to a gene: 5.

This clone was found a few times. This sequence joins TRBV28 and TRBJ1-1, with TRBD1 as a possible D gene (5 bases). With 5 bases removed from V and 1 base from J, the gap between germline ends came to 11 bases. Germline lookup yields CDR1 MDHEN and CDR2 SYDVKM. This CDR3 is 14 amino acids long. This chain's CDR3 is CASSASGQNTEAFF. In nucleotides, the CDR3 is TGTGCCAGCAGTGCCTCCGGACAGAACACTGAAGCTTTCTTT.

This rearrangement joins TRBV11-2 to TRBJ2-7; a possible D gene is TRBD2 (6 bases). V lost 5 bases to trimming and J lost 3 bases, with 17 bases between them. This CDR3 has 15 residues. CDR1 SGHAT and CDR2 FQNNGV come from the germline V gene. As DNA, the CDR3 is TGTGCCAGCAGCCCCCTACGGACTAAGATCTACGAGCAGTACTTC. This encodes CASSPLRTKIYEQYF.

This CDR3 is CASSELGGSSYNEQFF. The DNA of the CDR3 is TGTGCCAGCAGTGAACTCGGGGGGAGCTCCTACAATGAGCAGTTCTTC. The rearrangement links TRBV6-1 to TRBJ2-1; 7 bases match TRBD2. Germline CDR1 and CDR2: MNHNS and SASEGT. The CDR3 extends over 16 amino acids. Unmatched junction bases numbered 4, after V lost 2 bases and J lost 0 bases.

This clone was picked up a small number of times. The chain employs TRBV18 and TRBJ2-5, with D possibly TRBD2 on 7 matching bases. CDR1 and CDR2 from the germline V gene are KGHSH and LQKENI. Between the trimmed V and J ends, which lost 3 bases and 5 bases, there was a span of 16 bases. The CDR3 contains 15 residues. This CDR3 is CASSPEGGPEETQYF. In DNA, the CDR3 is TGTGCCAGCTCACCGGAGGGGGGGCCTGAGGAGACCCAGTACTTC.

In this sample, this clone turned up once. The gene calls are TRBV7-9 and TRBJ1-4, with 12 nucleotides matching TRBD1. The CDR3 loop spans 15 amino acids. V shed 5 bases and J 5 bases; nucleotides not matched to a gene: 3. The V gene's germline CDR1 is SEHNR and CDR2 FQNEAQ (reference sequence). The CDR3 reads CASSVGQGANEKLFF. DNA for the CDR3: TGTGCCAGCAGCGTGGGACAGGGGGCGAATGAAAAACTGTTTTTT.

The chain carries TRBV28 and TRBJ1-4, with D unresolved. The V and J ends lost 2 bases and 7 bases respectively, with 11 bases between them. Germline V gene data show CDR1 as MDHEN and CDR2 as SYDVKM. This CDR3 comprises 14 residues. CDR3 sequence (DNA): TGTGCCAGCAGTTTAACGGGAGTCCGTGAAAAACTGTTTTTT. Translating gives CASSLTGVREKLFF.

The gene calls are TRBV4-2 and TRBJ2-1, with 11 bases aligning to TRBD2. The CDR3 is made up of 16 amino acids. V lost 0 bases to trimming and J lost 7 bases; unmatched junction nucleotides: 5. Germline CDR1 and CDR2: LGHNA and YNFKEQ. The CDR3 sequence: CASSQDGTSGLNEQFF. The CDR3 DNA is TGTGCCAGCAGCCAAGATGGGACTAGCGGCCTTAATGAGCAGTTCTTC.

V and J are TRBV2 and TRBJ2-5, with D possibly TRBD2 on 5 matching bases. This CDR3 is built from 14 residues. V was clipped by 1 base and J by 8 bases, with 14 bases between them. The germline gives CDR1 SNHLY, CDR2 FYNNEI. CDR3 in amino acids: CASSEGALSGTQYF. In DNA form, the CDR3 reads TGTGCCAGCAGTGAAGGGGCTTTGAGCGGCACCCAGTACTTC.

V is TRBV7-3 and J is TRBJ2-3; 7 bases map to TRBD2. Unmatched junction bases numbered 11, after V lost 6 bases and J lost 5 bases. The germline gives CDR1 SGHTA, CDR2 FQGTGA. CDR3 length: 15 residues. The CDR3 nucleotides are TGTGCCAGCAGTCCCCCCGGGGCGGGAGTAGATACGCAGTATTTT. Protein sequence: CASSPPGAGVDTQYF. Supplemented by reference TRBV7-3 and TRBJ2-3, the full variable domain reads GAGVSQTPSNKVTEKGKYVELRCDPISGHTALYWYRQSLGQGPEFLIYFQGTGAADDSGLPNDRFFAVRPEGSVSTLKIQRTERGDSAVYLCASSPPGAGVDTQYFGPGTRLTVL.

The count of this clone is one. The V and J genes are TRBV9 and TRBJ1-4, with 10 bases that match TRBD1. The CDR3 runs to 15 residues. J was trimmed by 3 bases and V by 4 bases; bases with no gene match: 3. CDR1 SGDLS and CDR2 YYNGEE come from the germline V gene. CDR3 sequence reads: CASSRDRGANEKLFF. CDR3 bases: TGTGCCAGCAGCCGGGACAGGGGTGCTAATGAAAAACTGTTTTTT.

This clone was picked up a small number of times. The chain links TRBV4-2 to TRBJ1-3, with D perhaps matching TRBD1 (5 bases). Deletions cut 3 bases from V and 3 bases from J, with 9 bases between. Germline V lookup: CDR1 LGHNA, CDR2 YNFKEQ. The CDR3 contains 14 residues. This chain's CDR3 is CASSHGDFGNTIYF. The CDR3 region has the DNA TGTGCCAGCAGCCATGGGGACTTTGGAAACACCATATATTTT.

This rearrangement joins TRBV6-1 to TRBJ1-5; a possible D gene is TRBD1 (6 bases). The CDR3 length is 15 residues. V was clipped by 4 bases and J by 1 base, with 11 bases between them. CDR1 MNHNS and CDR2 SASEGT come from the germline V gene. The CDR3 DNA follows: TGTGCCAGCAGTGGGGGGGGACACAGCAATCAGCCCCAGCATTTT. Translated: CASSGGGHSNQPQHF.

The rearrangement joins TRBV5-5 to TRBJ1-1, with 8 bases that match TRBD1. Trimming took 0 bases from V and 5 from J; bases not matched to a gene: 15. The CDR3 consists of 18 residues. Germline CDR1 SGHKS, CDR2 YYEKEE (reference sequence). The CDR3 region has the DNA TGTGCCAGCAGCTTGGAGGCCAGGGGGCTGGTTGGGTATACTGAAGCTTTCTTT. This translates into CASSLEARGLVGYTEAFF.

This sequence joins TRBV4-2 and TRBJ1-4, with D possibly matching TRBD1 (5 bases). Germline-derived CDR1 and CDR2 are LGHNA and YNFKEQ. The CDR3 is 14 residues long. V was trimmed by 1 base and J by 6 bases, leaving 9 bases between them. Here the CDR3 DNA reads TGTGCCAGCAGCCAAGCAGGGAGGGATGAAAAACTGTTTTTT. This gives the protein CASSQAGRDEKLFF.

The genes are TRBV2 and TRBJ2-5; maybe TRBD2 (6 bases). CDR3 length: 13 residues. V shed 7 bases and J shed 2 bases, with 11 bases lying between them. Germline-derived CDR1 and CDR2 are SNHLY and FYNNEI. The CDR3 loop reads CASNRGRQETQYF. The CDR3 bases are TGTGCCAGCAATCGGGGGAGGCAAGAGACCCAGTACTTC.

This rearrangement joins TRBV5-1 to TRBJ2-5; weak D call: TRBD2 (5 bases). This CDR3 spans 15 amino acids. Trimming took off 0 bases at V and 2 bases at J, with 11 bases between the two ends. Germline CDR1 is SGHRS and CDR2 is YFSETQ. The CDR3 coding sequence is TGCGCCAGCAGCTTGGGCTCGGGATCACAAGAGACCCAGTACTTC. Its translation: CASSLGSGSQETQYF.

This rearrangement joins TRBV6-4 to TRBJ1-1; TRBD1 might be the D (5 bases). Between the trimmed V and J ends, which lost 4 bases and 1 base, there was a span of 13 bases. CDR3 length: 15 amino acids. Germline loops: CDR1 MRHNA, CDR2 SNTAGT. CDR3 in amino acids: CASSASGGKNTEAFF. CDR3 coding DNA: TGTGCCAGCAGTGCATCCGGGGGGAAGAACACTGAAGCTTTCTTT.

The rearrangement joins TRBV4-1 to TRBJ1-5; D uncertain. V was clipped by 0 bases and J by 6 bases, with 12 bases between them. From germline, CDR1 is MGHRA and CDR2 YSYEKL. There are 15 residues in the CDR3. DNA for the CDR3: TGCGCCAGCAGCCAAGATCTAGGTTCCGGTCAGCCCCAGCATTTT. This sequence encodes CASSQDLGSGQPQHF.

The rearrangement joins TRBV7-6 to TRBJ2-7, with no clear D. The germline V gene encodes CDR1 SGHVS and CDR2 FNYEAQ. The V end lost 1 base, the J end lost 1 base, and 5 bases lay between the germline ends. The CDR3 runs 13 residues. The CDR3 DNA is TGTGCCAGCAGCTTAGGTCTATCCTACGAGCAGTACTTC. This gives the protein CASSLGLSYEQYF.

This chain links TRBV7-8 with TRBJ1-4, with D possibly matching TRBD1 (6 bases). The V and J ends lost 5 bases and 3 bases respectively, with 13 bases between them. CDR1 and CDR2 from the germline V gene are SGHVS and FQNEAQ. The CDR3 covers 15 residues. The CDR3 DNA reads TGTGCCAGCAGCGCGACGGACAGACCTAATGAAAAACTGTTTTTT. Translated, it gives CASSATDRPNEKLFF.

The chain employs TRBV5-6 and TRBJ2-7; TRBD1 might be the D (5 bases). The V end was cut by 2 bases, the J end by 6 bases, with 9 bases between. The CDR3 contains 12 residues. The germline CDR1 and CDR2 sequences are SGHDT and YYEEEE. The CDR3 bases are TGTGCCAGCAGCTTTACAGGTTCCGAGCAGTACTTC. Translation: CASSFTGSEQYF.